Listed below are T cell receptor beta chains from one sample, sequenced in a study of T-cell memory formation after mild COVID-19. TCRdb passed the 5' RACE reads through MiXCR, listing each CDR3 protein once. The sample includes 450,000 or so distinct CDR3 sequences, approximately 23% of them seen just once. The specimen was PBMCs or a T cell subset sorted from them (not recorded which). These TCRs come from an adult woman who had mild COVID-19 (a few samples of this study predate the infection). Cell type and time point are not known. Both conserved end residues are part of each CDR3. D genes are given only for firm matches. Only part of the rows carry a size: once, few, many, or a class if the clone is expanded.

TRBJ2-7,TRBD1,TRBV4-1,many,TGCGCCAGCAGCCAAGAGACAGGGAGTCCCACCTACGAGCAGTACTTC,CASSQETGSPTYEQYF
TRBJ2-7,TRBD2,TRBV12-3/TRBV12-4,.,TGTGCCAGCAGTTTAGTTCGGACTAGAGGGCGGTACGAGCAGTACTTC,CASSLVRTRGRYEQYF
TRBJ1-6,.,TRBV7-9,.,TGTGCCAGCAGCTTAGTAAATTCACCCCTCCACTTT,CASSLVNSPLHF
TRBJ2-7,.,TRBV11-2,few,TGTGCCAGCAGCTTAGAGGCAGGGCCCTACGAGCAGTACTTC,CASSLEAGPYEQYF
TRBJ2-2,.,TRBV5-1,.,TGCGCCAGCAGCTTGGGGGCAAGAAACACCGGGGAGCTGTTTTTT,CASSLGARNTGELFF
TRBJ2-7,.,TRBV12-3/TRBV12-4,many,TGTGCCAGCAGCCTACAGGGAAACGAGCAGTACTTC,CASSLQGNEQYF
TRBJ1-1,.,TRBV29-1,few,TGCAGCGTTGCCGGGGGGATGAACACTGAAGCTTTCTTT,CSVAGGMNTEAFF
TRBJ1-1,.,TRBV1,few,TGCACCAGCAGCCACCCGCTGGCCATACTCGGGACAATCTATTTGACTGAAGCTTTCTTT,CTSSHPLAILGTIYLTEAFF
TRBJ2-7,TRBD2,TRBV7-9,few,TGTGCCAGCAGCCCAGGGACTAGCCCGAGCTACGAGCAGTACTTC,CASSPGTSPSYEQYF
TRBJ1-2,.,TRBV3-1,few,TGTGCCAGCAGCCAAGATTGGGGTCCGGCGTCTCGAAACTATGGCTACACCTTC,CASSQDWGPASRNYGYTF
TRBJ1-1,.,TRBV4-1,few,TGCGCCAGCAGCCCCTCGGATGGGGCTTTCTTT,CASSPSDGAFF
TRBJ2-1,TRBD2,TRBV4-3,few,TGCGCCAGCAGCCATACCGGGACTAGTAGGCAAAATGAGCAGTTCTTC,CASSHTGTSRQNEQFF
TRBJ1-1,.,TRBV29-1,few,TGCAGCGTTATCGGGGGTGACACTGAAGCTTTCTTT,CSVIGGDTEAFF
TRBJ2-5,.,TRBV7-2,few,TGTGCCAGCAGCCCCTATAGAGCCAGACAAGAGACCCAGTACTTC,CASSPYRARQETQYF
TRBJ2-7,TRBD1,TRBV5-6,.,TGTGCCAGCACCCCGATCGGACAGGGCCTCGTGGAGCAGTACTTC,CASTPIGQGLVEQYF
TRBJ2-3,TRBD2,TRBV7-3,.,TGTGCCAGCAGCCGCACTAGCGGGAGCTCAGATACGCAGTATTTT,CASSRTSGSSDTQYF
TRBJ1-2,.,TRBV6-5,few,TGTGCCAGCAGTTACTTACGGGGACCTAACTATGGCTACACCTTC,CASSYLRGPNYGYTF
TRBJ1-5,.,TRBV27,.,TGTGCCAGCAGTTTACAGGGTTTTAGCAATCAGCCCCAGCATTTT,CASSLQGFSNQPQHF
TRBJ2-2,TRBD1,TRBV7-6,.,TGTGCCAGCAGCTTAGCGCCTCATTATGCCCGGGACAGGACGTTCACCGGGGAGCTGTTTTTT,CASSLAPHYARDRTFTGELFF
TRBJ2-2,.,TRBV7-2,many,TGTGCCAGCAGCTCCGGGATCGGATTTGGGGAGCTGTTTTTT,CASSSGIGFGELFF
TRBJ2-7,TRBD2,TRBV6-6,.,TGTGCCAGCAGTTACTTCGGACTAGTCGGCTCGATGAACTACGAGCAGTACTTC,CASSYFGLVGSMNYEQYF
TRBJ1-1,.,TRBV20-1,.,TGCAGTGCTGAGTGGGGGGAGACTGAAGCTTTCTTT,CSAEWGETEAFF
TRBJ2-7,.,TRBV12-3/TRBV12-4,.,TGTGCCAGCAGTTTAAACGGAAACGAGCAGTACTTC,CASSLNGNEQYF
TRBJ1-2,TRBD1,TRBV7-2,few,TGTGCCAGCAGCTTAGATTATCGGACAGGGGGCTATGGCTACACCTTC,CASSLDYRTGGYGYTF
TRBJ2-7,TRBD2,TRBV12-5,many,TGTGCTAGTGGTTCATGGCTAGCGGGCGGTAGCTCCTACGAGCAGTACTTC,CASGSWLAGGSSYEQYF
TRBJ2-1,.,TRBV6-2/TRBV6-3,few,TGTGCCAGCAGTTACCGGGCGGGGCTGAACAATGAGCAGTTCTTC,CASSYRAGLNNEQFF
TRBJ1-1,.,TRBV12-3/TRBV12-4,many,TGTGCCAGCAGTTTACTGCGCCCGGGGAACACTGAAGCTTTCTTT,CASSLLRPGNTEAFF
TRBJ2-5,TRBD2,TRBV12-3/TRBV12-4,few,TGTGCCAGCAGGATAGCGGGGCGGGAGACCCAGTACTTC,CASRIAGRETQYF
TRBJ1-5,TRBD1,TRBV6-2/TRBV6-3,.,TGTGCCAGCCAGGACAGGCGGGATTCTCGCAATCAGCCCCAGCATTTT,CASQDRRDSRNQPQHF
TRBJ1-1,.,TRBV5-1,few,TGCGCCAGCAGCTTGTCCCCAGTGGGCATGAACACTGAAGCTTTCTTT,CASSLSPVGMNTEAFF
TRBJ2-4,.,TRBV12-3/TRBV12-4,many,TGTGCCAGCGGTTTAGCGGCAGCCAAAAACATTCAGTACTTC,CASGLAAAKNIQYF
TRBJ2-7,.,TRBV6-5,.,TGTGCCAGCAGTAACCGAGGACGGATCTCCTACGAGCAGTACTTC,CASSNRGRISYEQYF
TRBJ2-1,.,TRBV24-1,.,TGTGCCACCACAGAAAGGGGGAACAATGAGCAGTTCTTC,CATTERGNNEQFF
TRBJ1-2,TRBD1,TRBV24-1,.,TGTGCCACCAGGGGGACAGGTGACTATGGCTACACCTTC,CATRGTGDYGYTF
TRBJ2-4,.,TRBV7-9,few,TGTGCCAGCAGCGACGGACAGATGCATCAAAACATTCAGTACTTC,CASSDGQMHQNIQYF
TRBJ2-7,.,TRBV6-2/TRBV6-3,.,TGTGCCAGCAGTTACCGGGGATCCTACGTGGAGCAGTACTTC,CASSYRGSYVEQYF
TRBJ1-4,TRBD1,TRBV20-1,.,TGCAGTGCTAGCCGCGGGACAGGGAACGAAAAACTGTTTTTT,CSASRGTGNEKLFF
TRBJ2-1,.,TRBV3-1,few,TGTGCCAGCAGCCATTTCCGATCCGGGACGGGGGACCACAATGAGCAGTTCTTC,CASSHFRSGTGDHNEQFF
TRBJ2-1,TRBD2,TRBV5-5,once,TGTGCCAGCAGCTTGGAAGCGGGGCGGGGTAATGAGCAGTTCTTC,CASSLEAGRGNEQFF
TRBJ2-3,.,TRBV12-3/TRBV12-4,few,TGTGCCAGCAGTTTTCTTGGCACGAACACAGATACGCAGTATTTT,CASSFLGTNTDTQYF
TRBJ1-4,.,TRBV14,.,TGTGCCAGCAGCCAAGACAGGAGGAATGAAAAACTGTTTTTT,CASSQDRRNEKLFF
TRBJ2-1,TRBD2,TRBV4-1,.,TGCGCCAGCAGCCAACCCCTAGCGGGAGAGGCCAATGAGCAGTTCTTC,CASSQPLAGEANEQFF
TRBJ1-3,TRBD1,TRBV5-1,few,TGCGCCAGCAGCATCGAGGGGGCGAGCGGAAACACCATATATTTT,CASSIEGASGNTIYF
TRBJ2-1,TRBD1,TRBV6-5,.,TGTGCCAGCAGTTTAAACAGGGGGTACAATGAGCAGTTCTTC,CASSLNRGYNEQFF
TRBJ2-1,TRBD2,TRBV27,.,TGTGCCAGCAGCCCTAGGCCCGCGGGAGGGAACAATGAGCAGTTCTTC,CASSPRPAGGNNEQFF
TRBJ2-4,TRBD2,TRBV7-9,.,TGTGCCAGCAGCTCGACTAGCGGGAGTGACAAAAACATTCAGTACTTC,CASSSTSGSDKNIQYF
TRBJ2-2,.,TRBV5-6,few,TGTGCCAGCAGCTTGGTGGACATTCTCACCGGGGAGCTGTTTTTT,CASSLVDILTGELFF
TRBJ2-3,.,TRBV6-5,.,TGTGCCAGCAGGCGACATGATCAGACCACAGATACGCAGTATTTT,CASRRHDQTTDTQYF
TRBJ2-1,.,TRBV30,few,TGTGCCTGGAGTGTATCTCAGTCGGGCATACGGTTCTTC,CAWSVSQSGIRFF
TRBJ2-3,TRBD2,TRBV4-1,.,TGCGCCAGCAGCCCCCCCCGGGGGGAATTCACAGATACGCAGTATTTT,CASSPPRGEFTDTQYF
TRBJ1-4,.,TRBV6-5,.,TGTGCCAGCAGTTACTCGAGGACAGATGAAAAACTGTTTTTT,CASSYSRTDEKLFF
TRBJ2-1,.,TRBV24-1,few,TGTGCCACCAGTGATTTGGATTCGGGGGACCCTCCCAATGAGCAGTTCTTC,CATSDLDSGDPPNEQFF
TRBJ2-1,.,TRBV25-1,.,TGTGCCAGCAGTGACCTTACAGGAGGGACCTACAATGAGCAGTTCTTC,CASSDLTGGTYNEQFF
TRBJ2-7,TRBD1,TRBV27,few,TGTGCCAGCAGGGCATCCGGGACAGGGTACGAGCAGTACTTC,CASRASGTGYEQYF
TRBJ2-7,TRBD2,TRBV7-2,.,TGTGCCAGCAGCTTAAGTCTAGCGGGAGACGAGCAGTACTTC,CASSLSLAGDEQYF